What follows are 27 T cell receptor beta chains derived from one specimen sequenced in a study of OX40 agonist ivuxolimab in advanced cancers. Only in-frame clones appear in the TCRdb table, and some are missing; sequencing was by immunoSEQ multiplex PCR. The sample has under 65,000 clones, just over 90% seen once; the top ten hold 18%. The sample was CD4+ or CD8+ T cells sorted from blood, taken in a trial of the OX40 agonist ivuxolimab. These receptors all come from an adult with an advanced solid tumor such as melanoma, head and neck, liver or kidney cancer.

The rearrangement uses TRBV19 and TRBJ2-2, with TRBD2 identical over 10 bases. J was trimmed by 6 bases and V by 6 bases; bases with no gene match: 7. The CDR3 spans 15 residues. The germline CDR1 and CDR2 sequences are LNHDA and SQIVND (reference sequence). CDR3 in DNA: TGTGCCAGTAGCCCCCTAGCGGGGGAGGCCGGGGAGCTGTTTTTT. Protein: CASSPLAGEAGELFF.

This chain uses TRBV28 with TRBJ2-5; D unresolved. V lost 6 bases and J 4 bases, leaving 12 bases between the germline ends. The CDR3 is made up of 13 amino acids. Per the germline V gene, CDR1 is MDHEN and CDR2 is SYDVKM. CDR3 in amino acids: CASRPFRAETQYF. CDR3 coding DNA: TGTGCCAGCAGACCCTTTAGGGCAGAGACCCAGTACTTC.

The gene calls are TRBV27 and TRBJ1-1, with 10 bases fitting TRBD1. CDR3 length equals 16 residues. Looked up from germline, CDR1 is MNHEY and CDR2 is SMNVEV (reference sequence). Trimming at V came to 0 bases and at J to 0 bases, leaving 1 base not matched to a gene. The CDR3 sequence is CASSLSGQGMNTEAFF. The CDR3 nucleotides read TGTGCCAGCAGTTTATCGGGACAGGGGATGAACACTGAAGCTTTCTTT.

The chain links TRBV19 to TRBJ2-1, with 8 bases identical to TRBD2. CDR3 length: 15 amino acids. Germline lookup yields CDR1 LNHDA and CDR2 SQIVND (reference sequence). After removal of 7 bases from V and 3 bases from J, the junction contained 8 bases not matched to a gene. This CDR3 is CASNRGGGLYNEQFF. Written as DNA, the CDR3 is TGTGCCAGTAACAGAGGCGGGGGGCTCTACAATGAGCAGTTCTTC.

The rearrangement links TRBV6-4 to TRBJ2-3, with D unresolved. The germline V and J ends were trimmed by 3 bases and 5 bases, with 6 bases remaining between them. Germline-derived CDR1 and CDR2 are MRHNA and SNTAGT. The CDR3 contains 12 residues. As DNA, the CDR3 is TGTGCCAGCAGTGAGATGGGAGATACGCAGTATTTT. It specifies CASSEMGDTQYF.

The V call is TRBV4-2, the J call TRBJ1-5; D remains ambiguous. V lost 0 bases and J 0 bases, leaving 6 bases between the germline ends. There are 15 residues in the CDR3. In germline, CDR1 is LGHNA, CDR2 YNFKEQ. The CDR3 nucleotides read TGTGCCAGCAGCCAAGAGGAGAATAGCAATCAGCCCCAGCATTTT. Translating gives CASSQEENSNQPQHF.

The chain carries TRBV11-2 and TRBJ1-1, with D perhaps matching TRBD1 (5 bases). Trimming removed 1 base from V and 3 bases from J, with 12 bases in between. The CDR3 is 15 amino acids. Germline V gene sequence: CDR1 SGHAT, CDR2 FQNNGV. The CDR3 DNA follows: TGTGCCAGCAGCTTAGGCACGGGGGGGGACACTGAAGCTTTCTTT. Translation: CASSLGTGGDTEAFF.

V and J are TRBV7-8 and TRBJ2-7; maybe TRBD2 (6 bases). Germline CDR1 SGHVS, CDR2 FQNEAQ. The CDR3 spans 14 residues. V was trimmed by 5 bases and J by 0 bases, leaving 11 bases between them. The CDR3 protein is CASSAGLSSYEQYF. In DNA form, the CDR3 reads TGTGCCAGCAGCGCGGGACTTAGCTCCTACGAGCAGTACTTC.

The chain links TRBV28 to TRBJ2-1; D may match TRBD1 or TRBD2 (5 bases each). Germline lookup yields CDR1 MDHEN and CDR2 SYDVKM. V dropped 6 bases and J dropped 4 bases, with 16 bases sitting between them. This CDR3 is built from 15 residues. CDR3 loop: CASRPGDPSYNEQFF. CDR3 nucleotide sequence: TGTGCCAGCAGACCCGGGGACCCGTCATACAATGAGCAGTTCTTC.

The rearrangement joins TRBV4-2 to TRBJ2-7; D remains ambiguous. The CDR3 extends over 13 amino acids. V was clipped by 1 base and J by 4 bases, with 8 bases between them. From germline, CDR1 is LGHNA and CDR2 YNFKEQ. The chain's CDR3 is CASSQGTIYEQYF. For the CDR3, the DNA is TGTGCCAGCAGCCAAGGGACCATTTACGAGCAGTACTTC.

The rearrangement joins TRBV5-6 to TRBJ1-1; D unresolved. The ends were cut back, 0 bases at V and 6 bases at J, with 6 bases in the middle. CDR1 and CDR2 (germline): SGHDT, YYEEEE. The CDR3 length is 12 residues. CDR3 sequence reads: CASSLGFSEAFF. CDR3 in DNA: TGTGCCAGCAGCTTGGGGTTCTCTGAAGCTTTCTTT. Full variable domain (rest looked up from reference TRBV5-6 and TRBJ1-1): DAGVTQSPTHLIKTRGQQVTLRCSPKSGHDTVSWYQQALGQGPQFIFQYYEEEERQRGNFPDRFSGHQFPNYSSELNVNALLLGDSALYLCASSLGFSEAFFGQGTRLTVV.

This chain links TRBV6-5 with TRBJ1-2; possibly TRBD1 for D (5 bases). V was pared by 6 bases and J by 8 bases, with 10 bases between. There are 11 residues in the CDR3. Germline lookup yields CDR1 MNHEY and CDR2 SVGAGI. CDR3 amino acids: CASSPGFGYTF. The CDR3, as DNA: TGTGCCAGCAGCCCAGGGTTCGGCTACACCTTC.

V gene TRBV28 combines with J gene TRBJ1-2, with 10 bases aligning to TRBD1. CDR1 is MDHEN, CDR2 SYDVKM, per germline. Losses at the gene ends were 4 bases for V and 4 bases for J; bases not matched to a gene: 21. This CDR3 contains 20 residues. The CDR3 is CASSSSAVTLWGQGLYGYTF. The CDR3 nucleotides read TGTGCCAGCAGTTCCTCGGCTGTAACATTGTGGGGACAGGGGCTCTATGGCTACACCTTC.

With respect to this clone: The junction shows a germline mismatch at one end, possibly a read error. The chain uses TRBV7-9 and TRBJ1-1; 8 nucleotides align to TRBD1. The CDR3 runs to 13 residues. The germline CDR1 and CDR2 sequences are SEHNR and FQNEAQ (reference sequence). CDR3 in amino acids: CASTLMDRETAFF. Written as DNA, the CDR3 is TGTGCCAGCACCTTAATGGACAGGGAAACGGCTTTCTTT.

This clone was observed a single time. The gene calls are TRBV30 and TRBJ1-5, with no clear D. The CDR3 is 15 amino acids. V lost 1 base and J lost 0, with 10 bases in between. From germline, CDR1 is GTSNPN and CDR2 SVGIG (reference sequence). The CDR3 nucleotides read TGTGCCTGGAGTGAGCGGGGATTTAGCAATCAGCCCCAGCATTTT. It specifies CAWSERGFSNQPQHF. Complete variable domain (other parts from reference TRBV30 and TRBJ1-5): SQTIHQWPATLVQPVGSPLSLECTVEGTSNPNLYWYRQAAGRGLQLLFYSVGIGQISSEVPQNLSASRPQDRQFILSSKKLLLSDSGFYLCAWSERGFSNQPQHFGDGTRLSIL.

This rearrangement joins TRBV28 to TRBJ2-7; D may be TRBD2 (5 bases). The CDR3 covers 11 residues. CDR1 and CDR2 (germline): MDHEN, SYDVKM. Trimming took 7 bases from V and 3 from J, leaving 7 bases between them. CDR3 nucleotide sequence: TGTGCCAGCACTCGGGGCTACGAGCAGTACTTC. It is translated as CASTRGYEQYF.

The chain links TRBV1 to TRBJ2-2; the table's D call TRBD2 went unverified against the DNA. TRBV1 is given as a pseudogene. The CDR3 contains 16 residues. CDR3 DNA sequence: TGCACCAGCAGCCACCGACTAGCGTTGGTAGCCGGGGAGCTGTTTTTT. It specifies CTSSHRLALVAGELFF.

The rearrangement links TRBV11-2 to TRBJ1-2; possible D gene TRBD1, 6 bases. V was clipped by 3 bases and J by 6 bases, with 11 bases between them. The CDR3 loop spans 13 amino acids. Germline CDR1 is SGHAT and CDR2 is FQNNGV. The CDR3 region is CASSLGGTNGYTF. For the CDR3, the DNA is TGTGCCAGCAGCTTGGGGGGCACTAATGGCTACACCTTC.

V and J are TRBV6-5 and TRBJ2-2, with D possibly matching TRBD2 (5 bases). V was pared by 7 bases and J by 1 base, with 13 bases between. The V gene's germline CDR1 is MNHEY and CDR2 SVGAGI. CDR3 size: 15 residues. The CDR3 nucleotides are TGTGCCAGCACCTACACTAGACTGAACACCGGGGAGCTGTTTTTT. This codes for CASTYTRLNTGELFF.

The rearrangement uses TRBV4-1 and TRBJ2-2, with unresolved D. V lost 4 bases and J 4 bases, leaving 10 bases between the germline ends. Per germline, CDR1 MGHRA and CDR2 YSYEKL. CDR3 length: 14 amino acids. This chain's CDR3 is CASSLPPGTGELFF. DNA for the CDR3: TGCGCCAGCAGCCTACCACCAGGCACCGGGGAGCTGTTTTTT.

The chain recombines TRBV27 with TRBJ2-1; D ambiguous. The CDR3 length is 13 residues. Per the germline V gene, CDR1 is MNHEY and CDR2 is SMNVEV (reference sequence). With 3 bases removed from V and 4 bases from J, the gap between germline ends came to 7 bases. CDR3 nucleotides: TGTGCCAGCAGTTTGGACGGATACAATGAGCAGTTCTTC. This sequence encodes CASSLDGYNEQFF.

The J gene is TRBJ2-2, the V gene TRBV27; D is unclear. Germline-derived CDR1 and CDR2 are MNHEY and SMNVEV (reference sequence). CDR3 length: 14 amino acids. V lost 1 base to trimming and J lost 0 bases, with 3 bases between them. The CDR3 nucleotides are TGTGCCAGCAGTTTATGGACGAACACCGGGGAGCTGTTTTTT. Its protein product is CASSLWTNTGELFF.

V usage is TRBV14 and J usage is TRBJ1-1; 10 nucleotides match TRBD1. Germline loops: CDR1 SGHDN, CDR2 FVKESK. After removal of 7 bases from V and 5 bases from J, the junction contained 4 bases not matched to a gene. The CDR3 runs to 13 residues. CDR3 protein: CASTRQGATEAFF. CDR3 coding DNA: TGTGCCAGCACGAGACAGGGGGCAACTGAAGCTTTCTTT.

The chain recombines TRBV13 with TRBJ2-7, with D perhaps TRBD2 (5 bases). V shed 1 base and J shed 3 bases, with 13 bases lying between them. Looked up from germline, CDR1 is PRHDT and CDR2 is FYEKMQ (reference sequence). The CDR3 consists of 15 residues. The CDR3 DNA follows: TGTGCCAGCAGCTTAGAACGGGGAAAGGGCTACGAGCAGTACTTC. Translated: CASSLERGKGYEQYF.

Only one count was recorded for this clone. The J gene is TRBJ1-5, the V gene TRBV29-1, with D possibly being TRBD1 (6 bases). Germline loops: CDR1 SQVTM, CDR2 ANQGSEA. V lost 5 bases to trimming and J lost 8 bases, with 19 bases between them. The CDR3 is 14 amino acids. As DNA, the CDR3 is TGCAGCGTTAGGGACACAGGCTCGAATGAGCCCCAGCATTTT. This encodes CSVRDTGSNEPQHF.

The V call is TRBV25-1, the J call TRBJ1-1; TRBD1 might be the D (5 bases). Trimming took 3 bases from V and 5 from J, leaving 19 bases between them. Germline CDR1 reads MGHDK; CDR2 reads SYGVNS. CDR3 length: 16 amino acids. CDR3 loop: CASSDRFGTRDTEAFF. The CDR3 coding sequence is TGTGCCAGCAGTGACCGCTTTGGGACCCGGGATACTGAAGCTTTCTTT.

The rearrangement links TRBV7-2 to TRBJ1-2; D not certain. Germline CDR1 and CDR2: SGHTA and FQGNSA. This CDR3 is 13 amino acids long. Trimming shortened V by 8 bases and J by 2 bases, and 12 bases separated the two germline ends. CDR3 loop: CASENSPNYGYTF. The CDR3 nucleotides read TGTGCCAGCGAAAACAGCCCCAACTATGGCTACACCTTC.